Following are 9 T cell receptor beta chains from one sample sequenced in a study of PD-L1 blockade in urothelial cancer. Assay used: immunoSEQ multiplex PCR; TCRdb lists only in-frame clones, some missing. The table includes some 71,000 clones, around 85% detected once. Time point specified: pretreatment peripheral blood. Material: PBMCs, obtained around atezolizumab (anti-PD-L1) treatment. The receptors stem from a man aged 40-49 years with urothelial cancer.

This clone was observed a single time. The genes are TRBV4-1 and TRBJ1-3; D may be TRBD1 (5 bases). This CDR3 contains 16 residues. V lost 4 bases and J lost 0, with 13 bases in between. Germline V gene data show CDR1 as MGHRA and CDR2 as YSYEKL. DNA of the CDR3: TGCGCCAGCAGCCTTGGGGGGGACGGCTCTGGAAACACCATATATTTT. As protein: CASSLGGDGSGNTIYF.

The chain carries TRBV11-2 and TRBJ2-2; D unresolved. The CDR3 has 18 residues. The ends were cut back, 1 base at V and 0 bases at J, with 15 bases in the middle. Germline CDR1 reads SGHAT; CDR2 reads FQNNGV. CDR3 amino acids: CASSLVGRRVTNTGELFF. CDR3 nucleotides: TGTGCCAGCAGCTTAGTGGGTCGACGGGTAACGAACACCGGGGAGCTGTTTTTT.

This clone was seen a few times. The rearrangement joins TRBV6-5 to TRBJ1-1; 7 nucleotides line up with TRBD1. The CDR3 is made up of 13 amino acids. J gave up 1 base and V 5 bases, and 1 base lay outside the gene matches. The V gene's germline CDR1 is MNHEY and CDR2 SVGAGI. The CDR3 is CASSRQGNTEAFF. CDR3 DNA sequence: TGTGCCAGCAGTCGACAGGGGAACACTGAAGCTTTCTTT.

The J gene is TRBJ2-7, the V gene TRBV21-1; TRBD2 was called by the table and not checked on the DNA. TRBV21-1 is given as a pseudogene. This CDR3 has 15 amino acids. Here the CDR3 reads CASSNEVPNYYEQYF. Written as DNA, the CDR3 is TGTGCCAGCAGCAATGAAGTGCCCAACTACTACGAGCAGTACTTC.

The chain has TRBV13 and TRBJ2-1; TRBD1 matches at 7 bases. The J segment lost 4 bases and the V segment lost 3 bases, leaving 0 bases of the junction unmatched. The CDR3 contains 13 residues. Germline V gene lookup returns CDR1 PRHDT and CDR2 FYEKMQ (reference sequence). This CDR3 reads CASSLTGYNEQFF. CDR3 nucleotide sequence: TGTGCCAGCAGCTTGACAGGGTACAATGAGCAGTTCTTC.

Only one count was recorded for this clone. The rearrangement uses TRBV6-1 and TRBJ2-7; tentatively, D is TRBD1 (5 bases). CDR3 size: 16 residues. Trimming took off 4 bases at V and 2 bases at J, with 18 bases between the two ends. Germline V gene sequence: CDR1 MNHNS, CDR2 SASEGT. This CDR3 is CASSGRSRQSPYEQYF. In DNA form, the CDR3 reads TGTGCCAGCAGTGGACGATCGCGACAGTCCCCCTACGAGCAGTACTTC.

The chain joins TRBV6-6 to TRBJ2-7, with a possible D match to TRBD2 (5 bases). This CDR3 is built from 11 residues. Looked up from germline, CDR1 is MNHNY and CDR2 is SVGAGI (reference sequence). Between the trimmed V and J ends, which lost 6 bases and 9 bases, there was a span of 12 bases. CDR3 nucleotides: TGTGCCAGCAGCGAGGGTAAGACGCAGTACTTC. The encoded protein is CASSEGKTQYF.

The chain has TRBV6-6 and TRBJ1-3; 7 bases agree with TRBD1. The V gene's germline CDR1 is MNHNY and CDR2 SVGAGI (reference sequence). V dropped 6 bases and J dropped 4; count of bases not matched to a gene: 9. The CDR3 runs 15 residues. The CDR3 sequence is CASRGGTESGNTIYF. DNA of the CDR3: TGTGCCAGCAGGGGTGGGACAGAGTCGGGAAACACCATATATTTT.

With regard to this clone: The junction shows a germline mismatch at one end, possibly a read error. V usage is TRBV29-1 and J usage is TRBJ2-7; 8 bases map to TRBD1. Looked up from germline, CDR1 is SQVTM and CDR2 is ANQGSEA. The CDR3 consists of 12 residues. CDR3 nucleotide sequence: TGCAGCGTTGCAGGGGGCCCTTACGGGCAGTACTTC. Protein product: CSVAGGPYGQYF.